The T cell receptor (beta chain) under discussion was sequenced for a study of blood T cell repertoires in COVID-19. Study in general: Sources were T cells, B-cell-depleted T cells, or PBMCs; the material itself was cDNA or gDNA.

TCRdb's table, derived via immunoSEQ multiplex PCR, lists solely in-frame clones and lacks some. This sample has 240,000 or so clones, with approximately 83% found just once. Germline assignment: CDR1 LGHNA and CDR2 YNFKEQ. The J segment lost 9 bases and the V segment lost 0 bases, leaving 5 bases of the junction unmatched. The CDR3 covers 15 residues. Recruits, aged roughly 18 to 90 years, lived in 25 or so US areas. The study assigned cohorts using participant-reported clinical history. This receptor was taken from a woman aged 40 to 49 with acute COVID-19. The rearrangement joins TRBV4-2 to TRBJ1-6; 7 bases fit TRBD1. Sample: PBMCs or T cells enriched from blood (not recorded which). The CDR3 region has the DNA TGTGCCAGCAGCCAAGAATCAGGGGGAGCTTCACCCCTCCACTTT. This sequence encodes CASSQESGGASPLHF.